The TCR beta chain described here comes from a study of blood T cells in healthy people across ages. Primed by a sample-barcoded 5' primer and a J-beta primer mix, a second PCR proceeded for roughly 7 to 11 cycles. MiXCR, run by TCRdb on the 5' RACE reads, gives a single entry per CDR3 protein. The sample has 1.8 million or so distinct CDR3 sequences; 35% to 50% are singletons. Study-wide points: Age advanced and TCR beta diversity per million T cells fell, roughly linearly. More naive CD4+ cells and higher diversity were found in long-lived than in aged donors.

A remark on this clonotype: What it binds is unknown.

The people who gave samples were healthy Caucasians from Russia, aged roughly 6 to 100. Trimming pared 1 base from V and 0 bases from J, leaving 10 bases between. Germline lookup yields CDR1 SGHRS and CDR2 YFSETQ. This CDR3 is built from 15 residues. The V call is TRBV5-1, the J call TRBJ1-2, with D tentatively TRBD1 (5 bases). Sequencing was carried out using blood. This sequence was found in a human donor in good health. The CDR3 DNA reads as TGCGCCAGCAGCTTGTCCGTCAGGGCTAACTATGGCTACACCTTC. This encodes CASSLSVRANYGYTF.